The 19 T cell receptor beta chains presented below share a single source sample, sequenced in a study of cytomegalovirus exposure and HLA in healthy donors. It was with 60 Vbeta and 13 Jbeta primers that the PCR ran. Profiled with immunoSEQ multiplex PCR; TCRdb holds only in-frame clones, not every one. The sample consists of around 110,000 clones, 50% to 65% of them appearing once. The sample taken for sequencing was PBMCs. The receptors shown here come from a woman in her thirties or forties in good health and CMV-seropositive.

V gene TRBV7-2 combines with J gene TRBJ2-1; no firm D call. The CDR3 sequence is 14 residues long. Per germline, CDR1 SGHTA and CDR2 FQGNSA. Trimming took 0 bases from V and 5 from J, leaving 8 bases between them. CDR3 sequence (DNA): TGTGCCAGCAGCTTAGCGCTGATAGACAATGAGCAGTTCTTC. This codes for CASSLALIDNEQFF.

CDR3 DNA: TGCAGCGTTGAAGATCTAGTAAATGAGCAGTTCTTC. This translates into CSVEDLVNEQFF. The chain combines TRBV29-1 with TRBJ2-1; D ambiguous. Germline V gene data show CDR1 as SQVTM and CDR2 as ANQGSEA. CDR3 length: 12 amino acids. Trimming took 0 bases from V and 7 from J, leaving 7 bases between them.

A remark on this clone: A junction boundary mismatches the germline segment, possibly from a read error. The J gene is TRBJ1-5, the V gene TRBV7-9; 9 bases are shared with TRBD1. The CDR3 is 16 amino acids. Per germline, CDR1 SEHNR and CDR2 FQNEAQ (reference sequence). CDR3 coding DNA: TGTGCCAGCAGCCCTTGGACAGGGGATAGCAATCGGCCCCAGCATTTT. Translating gives CASSPWTGDSNRPQHF.

The chain joins TRBV19 to TRBJ2-7; 13 positions match TRBD2. The ends lost 5 bases at V and 5 bases at J; junction bases unmatched: 9. CDR1 LNHDA and CDR2 SQIVND come from the germline V gene (reference sequence). CDR3 length equals 16 residues. The CDR3 loop is CASSPWTSGSPNEQYF. The CDR3 nucleotides read TGTGCCAGTAGTCCGTGGACTAGCGGGAGCCCCAACGAGCAGTACTTC. The entire variable domain, with the rest obtained from reference TRBV19 and TRBJ2-7, is as follows: DGGITQSPKYLFRKEGQNVTLSCEQNLNHDAMYWYRQDPGQGLRLIYYSQIVNDFQKGDIAEGYSVSREKKESFPLTVTSAQKNPTAFYLCASSPWTSGSPNEQYFGPGTRLTVT.

This clone was counted a few times. The V gene is TRBV7-2, the J gene TRBJ1-3, with D possibly being TRBD1 (5 bases). Trimming took off 4 bases at V and 0 bases at J, with 16 bases between the two ends. This CDR3 is built from 17 residues. Germline V gene sequence: CDR1 SGHTA, CDR2 FQGNSA. The CDR3 DNA reads TGTGCCAGCAGCTCAGAGGGACTAATGAGCTCTGGAAACACCATATATTTT. It yields the protein CASSSEGLMSSGNTIYF. Full variable domain (rest looked up from reference TRBV7-2 and TRBJ1-3): GAGVSQSPSNKVTEKGKDVELRCDPISGHTALYWYRQSLGQGLEFLIYFQGNSAPDKSGLPSDRFSAERTGGSVSTLTIQRTQQEDSAVYLCASSSEGLMSSGNTIYFGEGSWLTVV.

This sequence joins TRBV4-1 and TRBJ2-1; 9 bases align to TRBD1. Germline V gives CDR1 MGHRA, CDR2 YSYEKL. The CDR3 covers 16 residues. The V segment lost 4 bases and the J segment 9 bases; nucleotides outside the gene matches: 13. CDR3 sequence reads: CASSRGPGQGGGEQFF. The CDR3 DNA reads as TGCGCCAGCAGCCGAGGACCGGGACAGGGTGGCGGTGAGCAGTTCTTC.

This chain joins TRBV7-4 and TRBJ1-3, with a tentative D call TRBD1 (6 bases). Trimming removed 5 bases at V and 5 bases at J, with 28 bases between. The germline V gene encodes CDR1 SGHVT and CDR2 SQSDAQ. This CDR3 region has 19 residues. The CDR3 sequence: CASSPNPSSRNRERNTIYF. The CDR3 nucleotides read TGTGCCAGCAGCCCCAACCCGTCCTCCAGGAACAGGGAAAGAAACACCATATATTTT. The full variable domain, rest sourced from reference TRBV7-4 and TRBJ1-3, is GAGVSQSPRYKVAKRGRDVALRCDSISGHVTLYWYRQTLGQGSEVLTYSQSDAQRDKSGRPSGRFSAERPERSVSTLKIQRTEQGDSAVYLCASSPNPSSRNRERNTIYFGEGSWLTVV.

Note on this clone: Lacking the conserved final phenylalanine or tryptophan, this CDR3 likely reflects a read error. The chain carries TRBV15 and TRBJ1-1; possibly TRBD1 for D (6 bases). Per the germline V gene, CDR1 is LNHNV and CDR2 is YYDKDF (reference sequence). V dropped 0 bases and J dropped 1 base, with 12 bases sitting between them. The CDR3 has 16 residues. CDR3 bases: TGTGCCACCAGCAGAGATTGGGGGGGCGAGAACACTGAAGCTTTCCTT. This encodes CATSRDWGGENTEAFL.

The rearrangement joins TRBV25-1 to TRBJ1-2; a weak D match, TRBD1 (6 bases). V lost 10 bases and J lost 4, with 31 bases in between. CDR1 is MGHDK and CDR2 is SYGVNS in the germline V gene. The CDR3 has 18 amino acids. The CDR3 spells CATKGSVTVPGESYGYTF. The CDR3 DNA reads TGTGCCACCAAGGGTTCCGTTACCGTACCAGGGGAAAGCTATGGCTACACCTTC.

This clone was observed a few times. The rearrangement links TRBV5-4 to TRBJ2-7; 7 bases align to TRBD2. Germline CDR1 and CDR2: SGHNT and YYREEE (reference sequence). J gave up 1 base and V 4 bases, and 5 bases lay outside the gene matches. The length of the CDR3 is 14 residues. The CDR3 loop is CASSPSSGSYEQYF. The CDR3 DNA is TGTGCCAGCAGCCCGTCTAGCGGTTCCTACGAGCAGTACTTC.

In this sample, this clone turned up once. This sequence joins TRBV27 and TRBJ2-7; 9 bases align to TRBD2. The CDR3 length is 15 residues. Germline V gene data show CDR1 as MNHEY and CDR2 as SMNVEV (reference sequence). J lost 3 bases, V lost 4 bases, and 7 bases had no gene match. The CDR3: CASSSAGGRDYEQYF. The CDR3 DNA reads as TGTGCCAGCAGTTCCGCGGGAGGGAGGGACTACGAGCAGTACTTC.

The chain uses TRBV11-3 and TRBJ1-1, with a tentative D call TRBD1 (6 bases). V shed 5 bases and J shed 0 bases, with 7 bases lying between them. The CDR3 consists of 13 residues. CDR1 and CDR2 (germline): SGHNT, YENEEA. CDR3 nucleotide sequence: TGTGCCAGCAGCCCAGGGGTGAACACTGAAGCTTTCTTT. Translation: CASSPGVNTEAFF.

This chain connects TRBV5-1 to TRBJ2-1; maybe TRBD2 (6 bases). The CDR3 loop spans 14 amino acids. Germline V lookup: CDR1 SGHRS, CDR2 YFSETQ. With 4 bases removed from V and 5 bases from J, the gap between germline ends came to 13 bases. The CDR3 region has the DNA TGCGCCAGCAGCCGCGATCCGGGGGACAATGAGCAGTTCTTC. Its protein product is CASSRDPGDNEQFF.

The chain couples TRBV9 to TRBJ1-2, with 8 bases that match TRBD1. The CDR3 sequence is 14 residues long. J gave up 7 bases and V 0 bases, and 5 bases lay outside the gene matches. Germline V gives CDR1 SGDLS, CDR2 YYNGEE. The CDR3 reads CASSVGTGHGGYTF. The CDR3 nucleotides read TGTGCCAGCAGCGTAGGGACAGGGCATGGTGGCTACACCTTC. Full variable domain (rest looked up from reference TRBV9 and TRBJ1-2): DSGVTQTPKHLITATGQRVTLRCSPRSGDLSVYWYQQSLDQGLQFLIQYYNGEERAKGNILERFSAQQFPDLHSELNLSSLELGDSALYFCASSVGTGHGGYTFGSGTRLTVV.

The chain carries TRBV27 and TRBJ2-5; 13 bases agree with TRBD2. The DNA end is more similar to TRBJ2-7, so the J call may be wrong. The CDR3 consists of 15 residues. Germline-derived CDR1 and CDR2 are MNHEY and SMNVEV (reference sequence). The CDR3, as DNA: TGTGCCAGCAGTCTTTCGACTAGCGGGAGGTACGAGCAGTACTTC. Its translation is CASSLSTSGRYEQYF.

V and J are TRBV5-1 and TRBJ2-5, with TRBD2 matching over 8 bases. Trimming took 0 bases from V and 4 from J; bases not matched to a gene: 5. Germline CDR1 is SGHRS and CDR2 is YFSETQ. The CDR3 is 15 residues long. The CDR3 loop is CASSLVAGGRETQYF. In DNA form, the CDR3 reads TGCGCCAGCAGCTTGGTGGCGGGAGGACGAGAGACCCAGTACTTC.

The chain carries TRBV5-1 and TRBJ2-5; 9 nucleotides agree with TRBD1. This CDR3 has 16 residues. With V trimmed by 4 bases and J by 2 bases, 9 bases remained unmatched. Germline CDR1 and CDR2: SGHRS and YFSETQ. For the CDR3, the DNA is TGCGCCAGCAGCCAACAGATGGACAGGGGACAAGAGACCCAGTACTTC. Protein sequence: CASSQQMDRGQETQYF.

The rearrangement uses TRBV5-1 and TRBJ1-6; no definite D call. Per the germline V gene, CDR1 is SGHRS and CDR2 is YFSETQ. Trimming stripped 0 bases from V and 8 bases from J, with 9 bases between. The CDR3 has 14 residues. CDR3 loop: CASSLDRSDSPLHF. CDR3 nucleotide sequence: TGCGCCAGCAGCTTGGACAGAAGTGATTCACCCCTCCACTTT.

V gene TRBV5-4 combines with J gene TRBJ2-1, with 8 bases aligning to TRBD1. The CDR3 totals 14 residues. Germline V lookup: CDR1 SGHNT, CDR2 YYREEE (reference sequence). The junction had 8 bases not matched to a gene; V was cut back by 4 bases and J by 8 bases. This CDR3 is CASSGGTGMDEQFF. In DNA form, the CDR3 reads TGTGCCAGCAGCGGAGGGACAGGTATGGATGAGCAGTTCTTC.